Below are 14 T cell receptor beta chains sequenced from a single sample in a study of somatic mutations in cytotoxic T cells in rheumatoid arthritis. TCRdb keeps only in-frame clones here, not all; method: immunoSEQ multiplex PCR. The table lists 15,000 to 20,000 clones, around 80% of them singletons. Sequencing input: CD8+ T cells sorted from blood. All receptors derive from an adult with rheumatoid arthritis.

This sequence joins TRBV30 and TRBJ2-7, with a possible D match to TRBD1 (6 bases). CDR1 and CDR2 (germline): GTSNPN, SVGIG (reference sequence). Trimming took 3 bases from V and 4 from J, leaving 22 bases between them. The CDR3 runs to 16 residues. DNA of the CDR3: TGTGCCTGGAGCGCTGTTCGGGACACGGGTTCTTACGAGCAGTACTTC. Residues: CAWSAVRDTGSYEQYF.

This sequence joins TRBV7-9 and TRBJ1-1; unclear D gene. In germline, CDR1 is SEHNR, CDR2 FQNEAQ (reference sequence). The CDR3 consists of 13 residues. Trimming took off 4 bases at V and 4 bases at J, with 10 bases between the two ends. CDR3 in DNA: TGTGCCAGCAGCTCGGACCCGGGCACTGAAGCTTTCTTT. This translates into CASSSDPGTEAFF. Based on the CDR3 plus reference TRBV7-9 and TRBJ1-1, the full variable domain is DTGVSQNPRHKITKRGQNVTFRCDPISEHNRLYWYRQTLGQGPEFLTYFQNEAQLEKSRLLSDRFSAERPKGSFSTLEIQRTEQGDSAMYLCASSSDPGTEAFFGQGTRLTVV.

The chain is built from TRBV15 and TRBJ1-6; TRBD1 is a possible D gene (6 bases). V was pared by 0 bases and J by 2 bases, with 11 bases between. From germline, CDR1 is LNHNV and CDR2 YYDKDF (reference sequence). The CDR3 is made up of 17 amino acids. Here the CDR3 DNA reads TGTGCCACCAGCAGAGATCCGCGGGACACCTATAATTCACCCCTCCACTTT. This encodes CATSRDPRDTYNSPLHF.

The chain has TRBV5-4 and TRBJ2-2, with D possibly called TRBD1 or TRBD2 (5 bases each). CDR1 is SGHNT, CDR2 YYREEE, per germline (reference sequence). V was shortened by 5 bases and J by 5 bases, with 19 bases between the two germline ends. CDR3 length: 16 amino acids. The chain's CDR3 is CASRSEKQGVTGELFF. CDR3 in DNA: TGTGCCAGCAGGTCGGAGAAGCAGGGAGTGACCGGGGAGCTGTTTTTT.

This chain links TRBV9 with TRBJ2-5, with 8 bases lining up with TRBD2. V shed 0 bases, J shed 4 bases, and the junction held 5 bases outside the gene matches. The V gene's germline CDR1 is SGDLS and CDR2 YYNGEE. This CDR3 has 15 residues. The CDR3 is CASSVGSGVGETQYF. The CDR3 region has the DNA TGTGCCAGCAGCGTAGGTAGCGGGGTGGGAGAGACCCAGTACTTC.

The rearrangement links TRBV9 to TRBJ1-1; 8 positions agree with TRBD1. Germline CDR1 SGDLS, CDR2 YYNGEE. This CDR3 contains 16 residues. V dropped 4 bases and J dropped 0; count of bases not matched to a gene: 8. The CDR3 nucleotides are TGTGCCAGCAGCCCACCGACAGGGGCATTGAACACTGAAGCTTTCTTT. It codes for CASSPPTGALNTEAFF.

The CDR3, as DNA: TGTGCCAGCAGTTACTCGCAGGGGGCGACTGAAAAACTGTTTTTT. Translating it yields CASSYSQGATEKLFF. The rearrangement uses TRBV6-5 and TRBJ1-4; 8 bases are shared with TRBD1. With V trimmed by 0 bases and J by 7 bases, 4 bases remained unmatched. CDR1 and CDR2 (germline): MNHEY, SVGAGI. This CDR3 spans 15 amino acids.

This chain uses TRBV6-1 with TRBJ1-1, with TRBD1 as a possible D gene (5 bases). This CDR3 is built from 14 residues. The germline V gene encodes CDR1 MNHNS and CDR2 SASEGT. Trimming took off 2 bases at V and 6 bases at J, with 13 bases between the two ends. CDR3 region: CASSEMRRGSEAFF. The CDR3 DNA follows: TGTGCCAGCAGTGAAATGAGACGGGGCTCTGAAGCTTTCTTT.

This clone came up a few times. This sequence joins TRBV6-6 and TRBJ2-7, with no clear D. Germline-derived CDR1 and CDR2 are MNHNY and SVGAGI (reference sequence). CDR3 length: 14 amino acids. V was cut by 6 bases and J by 2 bases, with 14 bases left in between. CDR3 in DNA: TGTGCCAGCAGCCAGCCCCTTGCACCCTACGAGCAGTACTTC. The encoded protein is CASSQPLAPYEQYF.

V usage is TRBV9 and J usage is TRBJ2-1, with no clear D. Between the trimmed V and J ends, which lost 4 bases and 0 bases, there was a span of 5 bases. The V gene's germline CDR1 is SGDLS and CDR2 YYNGEE. The CDR3 consists of 13 residues. Here the CDR3 reads CASSQSSYNEQFF. In DNA form, the CDR3 reads TGTGCCAGCAGCCAGAGCTCCTACAATGAGCAGTTCTTC.

The gene calls are TRBV6-5 and TRBJ2-4; D is possibly TRBD1 (6 bases). This CDR3 has 13 residues. The V and J ends lost 6 bases and 4 bases respectively, with 10 bases between them. Germline CDR1 is MNHEY and CDR2 is SVGAGI. For the CDR3, the DNA is TGTGCCAGCAGACCCGGGACAAAAAACATTCAGTACTTC. This sequence encodes CASRPGTKNIQYF.

CDR3 DNA sequence: TGCGCCAGCAGCCAGACCCTCAACGGGGGGGCCGACAATGAGCAGTTCTTC. Its protein is CASSQTLNGGADNEQFF. The chain links TRBV4-1 to TRBJ2-1; 8 bases are shared with TRBD2. The ends lost 3 bases at V and 5 bases at J; junction bases unmatched: 12. This CDR3 region has 17 residues. Germline V gives CDR1 MGHRA, CDR2 YSYEKL.

The V and J genes are TRBV5-1 and TRBJ1-1; TRBD1 might be the D (5 bases). The CDR3 is 15 amino acids. The V end was cut by 3 bases, the J end by 1 base, with 13 bases between. Germline assignment: CDR1 SGHRS and CDR2 YFSETQ. CDR3 residues: CASSYRGISNTEAFF. CDR3 DNA: TGCGCCAGCAGCTACCGGGGGATCTCGAACACTGAAGCTTTCTTT.

The J gene is TRBJ2-1, the V gene TRBV9; possibly TRBD2 for D (6 bases). The length of the CDR3 is 15 residues. Per germline, CDR1 SGDLS and CDR2 YYNGEE. V lost 0 bases to trimming and J lost 3 bases, with 10 bases between them. The CDR3: CASSVGGSGYNEQFF. The CDR3 DNA reads TGTGCCAGCAGCGTAGGAGGTAGCGGCTACAATGAGCAGTTCTTC.